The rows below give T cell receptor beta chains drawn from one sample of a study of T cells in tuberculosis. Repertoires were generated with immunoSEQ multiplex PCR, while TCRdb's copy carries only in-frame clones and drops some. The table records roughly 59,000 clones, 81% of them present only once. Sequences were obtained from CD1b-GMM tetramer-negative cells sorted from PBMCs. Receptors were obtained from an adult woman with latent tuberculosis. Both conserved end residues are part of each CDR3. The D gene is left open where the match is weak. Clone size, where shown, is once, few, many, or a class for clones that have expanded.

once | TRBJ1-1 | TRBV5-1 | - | TGCGCCAGCAGCACCTTGACGGGAGTCGACACTGAAGCTTTCTTT | CASSTLTGVDTEAFF
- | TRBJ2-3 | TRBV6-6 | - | TGTGCCAGCAGCTCCCCGGGCACAGATACGCAGTATTTT | CASSSPGTDTQYF
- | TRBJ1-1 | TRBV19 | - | TGTGCCAGTAGGGTGTTAGGGGCTGAAGCTTTCTTT | CASRVLGAEAFF
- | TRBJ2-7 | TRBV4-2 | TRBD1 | TGTGCCAGCAGCCCACGGACGGGACAGGGGTCCTACGAGCAGTACTTC | CASSPRTGQGSYEQYF
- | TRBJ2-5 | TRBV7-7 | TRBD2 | TGTGCCAGCAGCCTGCATGGGGAGGGAGAGACCCAGTACTTC | CASSLHGEGETQYF
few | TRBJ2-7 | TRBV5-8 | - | TGTGCCAGCAGCTTTGGACAAAGCTCCTACGAGCAGTACTTC | CASSFGQSSYEQYF
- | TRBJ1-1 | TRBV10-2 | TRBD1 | TGCGCCAGCAGTGAGTTGGGACAGGACATGAACACTGAAGCTTTCTTT | CASSELGQDMNTEAFF
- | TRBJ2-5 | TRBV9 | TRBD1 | TGTGCCAGCAGCGCTTTGACAGGGGGGAACCAAGAGACCCAGTACTTC | CASSALTGGNQETQYF
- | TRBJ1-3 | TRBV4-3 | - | TGCGCCAGCAGCCAAGATCAGGGCTCCTCTGGAAACACCATATATTTT | CASSQDQGSSGNTIYF
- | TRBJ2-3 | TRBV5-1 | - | TGCGCCAGCTCGGGGGTGGATACGCAGTATTTT | CASSGVDTQYF
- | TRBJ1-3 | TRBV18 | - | TGTGCCAGCTCATCCGGGGGAAGCTCTGGAAACACCATATATTTT | CASSSGGSSGNTIYF
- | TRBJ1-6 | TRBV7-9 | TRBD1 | TGTGCCAGCAGCTTGGGGACAGGGGCTAGCTCCTATAATTCACCCCTCCACTTT | CASSLGTGASSYNSPLHF
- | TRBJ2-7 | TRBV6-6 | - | TGTGCCAGCAGCTCAGGGGCCCCCGGGCCCTACGAGCAGTACTTC | CASSSGAPGPYEQYF
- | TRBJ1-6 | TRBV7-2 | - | TGTGCCAGCAGCGACTACAGGGTTGGTTCACCCCTCCACTTT | CASSDYRVGSPLHF
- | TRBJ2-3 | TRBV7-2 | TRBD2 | TGTGCCAGCAGCTTTACTAGCGGGAACTCAGATACGCAGTATTTT | CASSFTSGNSDTQYF
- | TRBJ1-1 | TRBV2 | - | TGTGCCAGCAGTGAAAGGGGTCGGAATATGAACACTGAAGCTTTCTTT | CASSERGRNMNTEAFF
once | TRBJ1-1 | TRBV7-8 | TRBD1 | TGTGCCAGCAGCCCAAGACAGGGCCCCAACACTGAAGCTTTCTTT | CASSPRQGPNTEAFF
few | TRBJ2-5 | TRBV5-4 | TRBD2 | TGTGCCAGCAGCCTGCGTCCGTCGGCGGGAGGGCCCGAGACCCAGTACTTC | CASSLRPSAGGPETQYF
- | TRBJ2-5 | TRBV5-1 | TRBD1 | TGCGCCAGCAGCTTAGGGACAGGGGGCTTGAAAGAGACCCAGTACTTC | CASSLGTGGLKETQYF
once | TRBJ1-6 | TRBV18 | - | TGTGCCAGCTCATCCGGAGGGGCTGATTCACCCCTCCACTTT | CASSSGGADSPLHF
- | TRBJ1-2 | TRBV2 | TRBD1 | TGTGCCAGCAGTCCTTCCGGGACAGAGGGGTACTATGGCTACACCTTC | CASSPSGTEGYYGYTF
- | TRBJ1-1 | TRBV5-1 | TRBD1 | TGCGCCAGCAGCTCGGAGGGACAGGGGGCTGTGAACACTGAAGCTTTCTTT | CASSSEGQGAVNTEAFF
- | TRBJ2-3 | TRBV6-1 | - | TGTGCCAGCAGTGAAATGTGGGGTAGCGCAGATACGCAGTATTTT | CASSEMWGSADTQYF
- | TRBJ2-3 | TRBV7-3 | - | TGTGCCAGCAGCTTAAGTCTCACAGATACGCAGTATTTT | CASSLSLTDTQYF
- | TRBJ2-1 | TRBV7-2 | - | TGTGCCAGCAGCCCCTGGTCGAGCAATGAGCAGTTCTTC | CASSPWSSNEQFF
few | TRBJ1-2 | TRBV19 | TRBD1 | TGTGCCAGTAGTCGAGGGACAGCCACGGAGACCTATGGCTACACCTTC | CASSRGTATETYGYTF
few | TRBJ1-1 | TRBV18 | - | TGTGCCAGCTCACCACCTGCACAGAACACTGAAGCTTTCTTT | CASSPPAQNTEAFF
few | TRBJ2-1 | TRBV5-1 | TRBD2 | TGCGCCAGCAGCTACAACGGACTAGCGGGAGTTTACAATGAGCAGTTCTTC | CASSYNGLAGVYNEQFF
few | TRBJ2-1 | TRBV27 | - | TGTGCCAGCAGTTTTACGGGCTCCTACAATGAGCAGTTCTTC | CASSFTGSYNEQFF
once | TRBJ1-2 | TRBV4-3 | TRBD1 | TGCGCCAGCAGCCAATGGACAGGGTACGATGGCTACACCTTC | CASSQWTGYDGYTF
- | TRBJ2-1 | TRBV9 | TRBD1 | TGTGCCAGCAGCGTTACGGACAGGGGTACTGAGCAGTTCTTC | CASSVTDRGTEQFF
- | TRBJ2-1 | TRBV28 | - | TGTGCCAGCAGTTCACGGAGTAGACTTACCTACAATGAGCAGTTCTTC | CASSSRSRLTYNEQFF
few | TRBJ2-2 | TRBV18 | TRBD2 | TGTGCCAGCTCCCCTAGCGGGAGGAACACCGGGGAGCTGTTTTTT | CASSPSGRNTGELFF
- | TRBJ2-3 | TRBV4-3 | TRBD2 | TGCGCCAGCAGCCAAGATAGACTAGCAGGCGATACGCAGTATTTT | CASSQDRLAGDTQYF
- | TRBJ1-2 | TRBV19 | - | TGTGCCAGTAGTATCAGGGCTGACTATGGCTACACCTTC | CASSIRADYGYTF